What follows describes a single T cell receptor (beta chain). What it binds is not known. CDR3 length: 14 amino acids. The germline V gene has CDR1 ENHRY and CDR2 SYGVKD. Trimming removed 2 bases from V and 1 base from J, with 6 bases in between. This specimen comes from a study of STAT5B mutations in CD4+ large granular lymphocyte leukemia. General study results and limits: 8/27 top patient clones versus 2/35 control clones were TRBV06-family.

Repertoires were generated with immunoSEQ multiplex PCR, while TCRdb's copy carries only in-frame clones and drops some. The sample lists 25,000 to 35,000 clones; 74% were seen once. The source material was CD4+ T cells from blood buffy coats. This chain connects TRBV10-3 to TRBJ2-1; D remains unclear. The sequence derives from a human donor in good health. The CDR3 is CAISEKASYNEQFF. CDR3 coding DNA: TGTGCCATCAGTGAGAAGGCTTCCTACAATGAGCAGTTCTTC.